This is a list of T cell receptor beta chains from one sample in a study of blood T cell repertoires in COVID-19. The method was immunoSEQ multiplex PCR; TCRdb's version includes in-frame clones alone and lacks a portion of them. The repertoire holds about 90,000 clones, with 75% to 90% as singletons. Material: peripheral blood. These receptors all stem from a man aged 80 or over with active or convalescent COVID-19. The CDR3 runs from the conserved cysteine through the conserved F or W. D genes are given only for firm matches. Rows may omit the clone size; those that give it use once, few, many or a size class.

>-|-|TRBJ2-7|TRBV18
TGTGCCAGCTCACCTCCCGGGAGTCAGCGATCCTACGAGCAGTACTTC
CASSPPGSQRSYEQYF
>-|-|TRBJ2-7|TRBV7-7
TGTGCTAGCAGCTTAGCGGTTGACAGCTCCTACGAGCAGTACTTC
CASSLAVDSSYEQYF
>-|-|TRBJ1-1|TRBV7-9
TGTGCCAGCAGCTTAGAACGGGGATATACTGAAGCTTTCTTT
CASSLERGYTEAFF
>-|TRBD2|TRBJ2-2|TRBV7-8
TGTGCCAGCAGCTTGCTAGCGGGATCGTATCAAGCCGGGGAGCTGTTTTTT
CASSLLAGSYQAGELFF
>-|-|TRBJ1-1|TRBV7-9
TGTGCCAGCAGCGAAACAGGGTCTGGTGAAGCTTTCTTT
CASSETGSGEAFF
>once|TRBD1|TRBJ1-6|TRBV5-1
TGCGCCAGCAGCCCGGACAGGGACAATTCACCCCTCCACTTT
CASSPDRDNSPLHF
>-|-|TRBJ1-1|TRBV6-5
TGTGCCAGCAGACCGGACAGTCTGAACACTGAAGCTTTCTTT
CASRPDSLNTEAFF
>few|-|TRBJ2-5|TRBV11-2
TGTGCCAGCAGCCAGACTAGTCAAGAGACCCAGTACTTC
CASSQTSQETQYF
>-|-|TRBJ2-1|TRBV3-1/TRBV3-2
TGTGCCAGCAGCCATGGGCCGGACACCCTCTCCTACAATGAGCAGTTCTTC
CASSHGPDTLSYNEQFF
>-|-|TRBJ1-2|TRBV7-9
TGTGCCAGCAGCTTATCACAGAATATGGGCTACACCTTC
CASSLSQNMGYTF
>-|-|TRBJ1-2|TRBV2
TGTGCCAGCAGTCAACTCAGGGTCGAGAATGGCTACACCTTC
CASSQLRVENGYTF
>-|-|TRBJ2-1|TRBV5-1
TGCGCCAGCAGTGTGAGCGAGACCTACAATGAGCAGTTCTTC
CASSVSETYNEQFF
>-|TRBD1|TRBJ1-6|TRBV2
TGTGCCAGCAGTGAAGTACAGGGGGAGTCACCCCTCCACTTT
CASSEVQGESPLHF
>-|TRBD1|TRBJ2-7|TRBV5-1
TGCGCCAGCAGCGTGGACAGGGGGCTGATGTACTTC
CASSVDRGLMYF
>-|TRBD1|TRBJ2-3|TRBV9
TGTGCCAGCAGCACTCCAAGGATCAGACAGGGGGGCACAGATACGCAGTATTTT
CASSTPRIRQGGTDTQYF
>-|-|TRBJ1-6|TRBV2
TGTGCCAGCAGGGTCCTTCCGGGGGGCTATTCACCCCTCCACTTT
CASRVLPGGYSPLHF
>-|-|TRBJ1-3|TRBV9
TGTGCCAGCAGCGTAGCGGCAGGTATTGACTCTGGAAACACCATATATTTT
CASSVAAGIDSGNTIYF
>-|-|TRBJ2-7|TRBV2
TGTGCCAGCAGCCCACCGCCAGCGGACGAGCAGTACTTC
CASSPPPADEQYF
>-|-|TRBJ1-1|TRBV19
TGTGCCAGTAGTATAGATAGGGGTTTAACTGAAGCTTTCTTT
CASSIDRGLTEAFF
>-|-|TRBJ1-5|TRBV4-2
TGTGCCAGCAGCCAAGTAGGGGGGGATCAGCCCCAGCATTTT
CASSQVGGDQPQHF
>-|-|TRBJ2-7|TRBV11-2
TGTGCCAGCAGCTCCCGGACAGACCTTGACGAGCAGTACTTC
CASSSRTDLDEQYF
>-|-|TRBJ2-5|TRBV7-3
TGTGCCAGCAGCGCCGGGACAAATAACGGGGAGACCCAGTACTTC
CASSAGTNNGETQYF
>-|TRBD2|TRBJ2-5|TRBV4-2
TGTGCCAGCAGCCCGCTAGGGGTAGCGGGAGTTCCGGAGACCCAGTACTTC
CASSPLGVAGVPETQYF
>-|-|TRBJ2-7|TRBV4-1
TGCGCCAGCAGCCAAGACGAGGGGGGGCCCTACGAGCAGTACTTC
CASSQDEGGPYEQYF
>-|TRBD1|TRBJ2-2|TRBV28
TGTGCCAGCAGTACGACAGGGGGCACCGGGGAGCTGTTTTTT
CASSTTGGTGELFF
>-|TRBD1|TRBJ1-2|TRBV6-5
TGTGCCAGCAGGGCGGGACAGGGCGGCGGCTACACCTTC
CASRAGQGGGYTF
>-|-|TRBJ1-1|TRBV11-3
TGTGCCAGCAGCTTAGATGGCCAGGGGAACACTGAAGCTTTCTTT
CASSLDGQGNTEAFF
>-|TRBD1|TRBJ2-3|TRBV5-6
TGTGCCAGCAGCTCCCGACAGGGTCGTGGCACAGATACGCAGTATTTT
CASSSRQGRGTDTQYF
>-|-|TRBJ2-4|TRBV2
TGTGCCAGCAGTGATGGGCAGCTAGCCAAAAACATTCAGTACTTC
CASSDGQLAKNIQYF
>-|-|TRBJ2-2|TRBV7-2
TGTGCCAGCAGCAAGCAGGGAACGAACACCGGGGAGCTGTTTTTT
CASSKQGTNTGELFF
>-|TRBD1|TRBJ1-2|TRBV29-1
TGCAGCGGCTACAGGGGGCAAAACTATGGCTACACCTTC
CSGYRGQNYGYTF
>-|TRBD1|TRBJ1-2|TRBV9
TGTGCCAGCAGCGCCCGGACAGGGAGTTATGGCTACACCTTC
CASSARTGSYGYTF
>-|-|TRBJ2-2|TRBV24-1
TGTGCCACCAGTGTCAGGGGCGGGGAGCTGTTTTTT
CATSVRGGELFF
>-|TRBD2|TRBJ2-1|TRBV19
TGTGCCAGTAGTTTAAGACTAGCGGGAGGCTACAATGAGCAGTTCTTC
CASSLRLAGGYNEQFF
>-|-|TRBJ1-2|TRBV2
TGTGCCAGCAGTGAAGCACGGGTCAACTATGGCTACACCTTC
CASSEARVNYGYTF
>-|-|TRBJ2-1|TRBV18
TGTGCCAGCTCACCCCTGGGCAGGTCCAATGAGCAGTTCTTC
CASSPLGRSNEQFF
>-|-|TRBJ2-3|TRBV19
TGTGCCAGTAGTATTACCCGGGTCGAGGCAGATACGCAGTATTTT
CASSITRVEADTQYF
>-|-|TRBJ2-3|TRBV20-1
TGCAGTGCTAGTTTACTTAGCACAGATACGCAGTATTTT
CSASLLSTDTQYF
>-|TRBD1|TRBJ2-7|TRBV7-9
TGTGCCAGCAGCTCTAGTGACAGGGGGTTCTCCTACGAGCAGTACTTC
CASSSSDRGFSYEQYF
>once|-|TRBJ1-1|TRBV3-1/TRBV3-2
TGTGCCAGCAGCCATTTCTTGCGGGACACTGAAGCTTTCTTT
CASSHFLRDTEAFF
>-|-|TRBJ2-3|TRBV9
TGTGCCAGCAGCGTTGAGGGTAGCACAGATACGCAGTATTTT
CASSVEGSTDTQYF
>-|TRBD2|TRBJ2-1|TRBV7-6
TGTGCCAGCAGTCAGACTAGCGGGAGATCGAATGAGCAGTTCTTC
CASSQTSGRSNEQFF
>once|TRBD1|TRBJ2-1|TRBV11-3
TGTGCCAGCAGCCCAGGGACAGGGGCCTACAATGAGCAGTTCTTC
CASSPGTGAYNEQFF
>-|TRBD2|TRBJ2-7|TRBV9
TGTGCCAGCAGCGTAGCGCCAGGGCTAGCGGGAAGCTCCTACGAGCAGTACTTC
CASSVAPGLAGSSYEQYF
>-|TRBD2|TRBJ2-7|TRBV6-5
TGTGCCAGCGGGCGGGGGATCCACGAGCAGTACTTC
CASGRGIHEQYF
>-|TRBD2|TRBJ2-7|TRBV2
TGTGCCAGCAGGAGGACTAGCGGGAGTTTCGAGCAGTACTTC
CASRRTSGSFEQYF
>-|TRBD2|TRBJ2-3|TRBV5-1
TGCGCCAGCCAAACGAGCGGGACTAGCACAGATACGCAGTATTTT
CASQTSGTSTDTQYF